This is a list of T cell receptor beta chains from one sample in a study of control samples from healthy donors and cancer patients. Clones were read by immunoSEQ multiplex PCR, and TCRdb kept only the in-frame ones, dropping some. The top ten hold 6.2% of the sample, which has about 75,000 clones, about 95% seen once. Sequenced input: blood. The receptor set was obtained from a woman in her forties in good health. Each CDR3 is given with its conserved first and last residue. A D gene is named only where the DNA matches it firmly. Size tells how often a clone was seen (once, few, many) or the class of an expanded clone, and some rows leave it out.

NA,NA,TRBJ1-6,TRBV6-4,TGTGCCAGCAGTGACAGGGATAATTCACCCCTCCACTTT,CASSDRDNSPLHF
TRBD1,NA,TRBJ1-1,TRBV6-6,TGTGCCAGCAGGGCTGATACAGGGGGCAAAAGTGAAGCTTTCTTT,CASRADTGGKSEAFF
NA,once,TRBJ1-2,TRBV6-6,TGTGCCAGCAGTCGACGCCAGGGGAATGGCTACACCTTC,CASSRRQGNGYTF
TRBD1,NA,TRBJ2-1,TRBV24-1,TGTGCCACCAGTGATGACAGGGTAAATGAGCAGTTCTTC,CATSDDRVNEQFF
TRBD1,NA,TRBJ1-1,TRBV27,TGTGCCAGCAGTTTTCTTAAAACGACAGGGAAAACTGAAGCTTTCTTT,CASSFLKTTGKTEAFF
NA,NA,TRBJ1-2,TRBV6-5,TGTGCCAGCAGGTCGAGAGGGGGGGATGGCTACACCTTC,CASRSRGGDGYTF
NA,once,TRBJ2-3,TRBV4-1,TGCGCCAGCAGCCAAAGGGGGATAGGGGGGGCAGATACGCAGTATTTT,CASSQRGIGGADTQYF
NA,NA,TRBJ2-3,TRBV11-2,TGTGCCAGCAGCTTTTCCGTTCTCGGGGACGATACGCAGTATTTT,CASSFSVLGDDTQYF
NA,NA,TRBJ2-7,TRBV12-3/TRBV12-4,TGTGCCAGCAGTGTCTCCTACGAGCAGTACTTC,CASSVSYEQYF
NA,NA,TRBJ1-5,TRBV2,TGTGCCAGCAGAGGCAGGACCGATCAGCCCCAGCATTTT,CASRGRTDQPQHF
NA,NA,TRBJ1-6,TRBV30,TGTGCCTGGAGTGTACAGGCCTTTAATTCACCCCTCCACTTT,CAWSVQAFNSPLHF
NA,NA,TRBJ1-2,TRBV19,TGTGCCAGTAGGCAGCCCCGGAACTATGGCTACACCTTC,CASRQPRNYGYTF
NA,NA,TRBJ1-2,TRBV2,TGTGCCAGCAGGGGGGGAGGGATCTATGGCTACACCTTC,CASRGGGIYGYTF
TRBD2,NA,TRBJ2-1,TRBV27,TGTGCCAGCAGTTTTTTCTACGGACTAGCCAATGAGCAGTTCTTC,CASSFFYGLANEQFF
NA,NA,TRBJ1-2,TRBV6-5,TGTGCCAGCAGTTACTCCCCCCGACAGCACTATGGCTACACCTTC,CASSYSPRQHYGYTF
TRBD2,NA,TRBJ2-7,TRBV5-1,TGCGCCAGCAAATCGGGGACTAGCGGGACAATCTCCTACGAGCAGTACTTC,CASKSGTSGTISYEQYF
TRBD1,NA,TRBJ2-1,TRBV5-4,TGTGCCAGCAGCTCGGACAGGGACAATGAGCAGTTCTTC,CASSSDRDNEQFF
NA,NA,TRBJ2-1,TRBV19,TGTGCCAGTACCATTAAGTGGGGGTTCAATGAGCAGTTCTTC,CASTIKWGFNEQFF
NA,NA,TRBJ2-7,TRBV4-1,TGCGCCAGCAGCCAAGATCCGGGGGAGGCTTACGAGCAGTACTTC,CASSQDPGEAYEQYF
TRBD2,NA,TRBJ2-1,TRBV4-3,TGCGCCAGCAGCCAACAGACTAGCGGCTACAATGAGCAGTTCTTC,CASSQQTSGYNEQFF
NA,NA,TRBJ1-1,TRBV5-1,TGCGCCAGCAGCTTAAGTGGGCCTGAAGCTTTCTTT,CASSLSGPEAFF
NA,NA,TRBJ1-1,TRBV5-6,TGTGCCAGCAGCTTGGTTCGCGCTCGCGCCCAGGGCCTGAACACTGAAGCTTTCTTT,CASSLVRARAQGLNTEAFF
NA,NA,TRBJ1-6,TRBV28,TGTGCCAGCGTGGGAGGGTTTAGCTCCTATAATTCACCCCTCCACTTT,CASVGGFSSYNSPLHF
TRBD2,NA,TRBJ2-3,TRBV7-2,TGTGCCAGCAGCTTATTCGGAGCGGGGCCAGCGGGGGATACGCAGTATTTT,CASSLFGAGPAGDTQYF
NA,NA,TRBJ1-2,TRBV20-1,TGCAGTGCTAGTGGATATGGCTACACCTTC,CSASGYGYTF
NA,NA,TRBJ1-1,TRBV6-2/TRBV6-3,TGTGCCAGCAGCTATTATGCCGGGGAAGCTTTCTTT,CASSYYAGEAFF
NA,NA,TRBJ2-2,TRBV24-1,TGTGCCACCAGTGATACCGGGATCCAACCTAGGAACACCGGGGAGCTGTTTTTT,CATSDTGIQPRNTGELFF
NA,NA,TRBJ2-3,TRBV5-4,TGTGCCAGCAGACCTGATGTGATTAGCACAGATACGCAGTATTTT,CASRPDVISTDTQYF
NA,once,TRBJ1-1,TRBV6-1,TGTGCCAGCAGTAACCCCGGCGGGAGGAACACTGAAGCTTTCTTT,CASSNPGGRNTEAFF
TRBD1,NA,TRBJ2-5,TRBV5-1,TGCGCCAGCAGCCTCGGGACAGGGGGCTTGTACCAAGAGACCCAGTACTTC,CASSLGTGGLYQETQYF
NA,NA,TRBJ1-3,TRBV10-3,TGTGCCATCAGTGAGGACACTAGCCACTCTGGAAACACCATATATTTT,CAISEDTSHSGNTIYF
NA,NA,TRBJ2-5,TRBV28,TGTGCCAGCAGTGCCCTAGGATCTCCAAACCAAGAGACCCAGTACTTC,CASSALGSPNQETQYF
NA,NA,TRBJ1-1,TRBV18,TGTGCCAGCTCACCACAGGAGGACACTGAAGCTTTCTTT,CASSPQEDTEAFF
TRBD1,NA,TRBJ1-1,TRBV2,TGTGCCAGCAGTGTAGTAGGACAGGGGTGGACTGAAGCTTTCTTT,CASSVVGQGWTEAFF
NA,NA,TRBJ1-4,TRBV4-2,TGTGCCAGCAGCCAAGGGACCTCAGGGTCAGGAAATGAAAAACTGTTTTTT,CASSQGTSGSGNEKLFF
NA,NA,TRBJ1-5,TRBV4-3,TGCGCCAGCAGCCTAGCCGCGAAAGAAGATCAGCCCCAGCATTTT,CASSLAAKEDQPQHF
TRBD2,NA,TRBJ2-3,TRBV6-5,TGTGCCAGCAGGCGACTAGCGGGGGGTCCAGATACGCAGTATTTT,CASRRLAGGPDTQYF
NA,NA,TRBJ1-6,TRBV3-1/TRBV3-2,TGTGCCAGCAGCCAAGGGGAAAATACACCCCTCCACTTT,CASSQGENTPLHF
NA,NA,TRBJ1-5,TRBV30,TGTGCCTGGAGTGTACAAAACAGCAATCAGCCCCAGCATTTT,CAWSVQNSNQPQHF
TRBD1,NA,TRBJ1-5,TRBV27,TGTGCCAGCAGTTTTACCCCTCCCGGACAGGGGCGCAATCAGCCCCAGCATTTT,CASSFTPPGQGRNQPQHF
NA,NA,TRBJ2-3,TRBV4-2,TGTGCCAGCAGCCAAGACCAGGGAGGAGATACGCAGTATTTT,CASSQDQGGDTQYF
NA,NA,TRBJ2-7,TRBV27,TGTGCCAGCACTTGGCTAGTGGGCGAGCAGTACTTC,CASTWLVGEQYF